These T cell receptor beta chains were read from a single sample in a study of blood T cell repertoires in COVID-19. Some clones are missing from TCRdb's copy, which holds only in-frame ones; the method was immunoSEQ multiplex PCR. The table records about 190,000 clones, 85% to 90% of them present only once. Sequenced: peripheral blood. The receptors stem from a woman in her thirties with active or convalescent COVID-19. Each CDR3 is given with its conserved first and last residue. The D gene is left open where the match is weak. The listing skips clone size in some rows; elsewhere it reads once, few, many or a size class.

-	TRBV2	-	TRBJ1-5	CASSEAIGRKQPQHF	TGTGCCAGCAGTGAAGCGATAGGGAGGAAACAGCCCCAGCATTTT
TRBD1	TRBV29-1	once	TRBJ1-1	CSVDRGAFF	TGCAGCGTTGACAGGGGGGCTTTCTTT
TRBD2	TRBV6-1	-	TRBJ2-1	CASSELRTSILNEQFF	TGTGCCAGCAGTGAACTTAGGACTAGCATTTTGAATGAGCAGTTCTTC
TRBD2	TRBV10-3	few	TRBJ2-1	CAISESGLAGIGEQFF	TGTGCCATCAGTGAGTCGGGGCTAGCGGGAATCGGTGAGCAGTTCTTC
-	TRBV18	-	TRBJ1-2	CASSPGVEGYGYTF	TGTGCCAGCTCACCAGGGGTAGAGGGCTATGGCTACACCTTC
-	TRBV5-6	-	TRBJ2-7	CASSPRGMTYEQYF	TGTGCCAGCTCACCCAGGGGCATGACCTACGAGCAGTACTTC
-	TRBV3-1/TRBV3-2	-	TRBJ2-1	CASSETGLNEQFF	TGTGCCAGCAGCGAAACCGGACTTAATGAGCAGTTCTTC
-	TRBV7-2	-	TRBJ1-2	CASSLGRGNGYTF	TGTGCCAGCAGCTTAGGCAGGGGCAATGGCTACACCTTC
TRBD1	TRBV5-1	once	TRBJ1-6	CASSLDLTGEANSPLHF	TGCGCCAGCAGCTTAGACTTAACAGGGGAGGCTAATTCACCCCTCCACTTT
-	TRBV25-1	-	TRBJ2-7	CASSVGGWGAYEQYF	TGTGCCAGCAGTGTGGGGGGATGGGGTGCCTACGAGCAGTACTTC
-	TRBV6-5	once	TRBJ2-5	CASSRGGAETQYF	TGTGCCAGCAGCCGCGGTGGGGCGGAGACCCAGTACTTC
-	TRBV12-5	-	TRBJ2-1	CASGREYNEQFF	TGTGCTAGTGGTCGCGAGTACAATGAGCAGTTCTTC
-	TRBV19	-	TRBJ2-2	CASSTPPGKIPGGELFF	TGTGCCAGTAGTACCCCGCCGGGGAAGATTCCGGGCGGGGAGCTGTTTTTT
TRBD1	TRBV2	-	TRBJ1-4	CASSATGGSIEKLFF	TGTGCCAGCAGTGCTACAGGGGGCAGCATTGAAAAACTGTTTTTT
-	TRBV19	-	TRBJ2-2	CASRKGQNTGELFF	TGTGCCAGTAGGAAGGGGCAGAACACCGGGGAGCTGTTTTTT
-	TRBV7-9	-	TRBJ2-2	CASSLLGRGTGELFF	TGTGCCAGCAGCTTGTTGGGGAGAGGCACCGGGGAGCTGTTTTTT
TRBD2	TRBV27	once	TRBJ2-3	CASSGLAPSTDTQYF	TGTGCCAGCAGTGGACTAGCGCCTAGCACAGATACGCAGTATTTT
TRBD1	TRBV3-1/TRBV3-2	-	TRBJ2-2	CASSTPGQGNGELFF	TGTGCCAGCAGCACCCCGGGACAGGGTAACGGGGAGCTGTTTTTT
-	TRBV7-9	-	TRBJ1-2	CASSPGDHRNYGYTF	TGTGCCAGCAGCCCAGGGGACCACCGTAACTATGGCTACACCTTC
-	TRBV30	-	TRBJ2-1	CAWGGLNEQFF	TGTGCCTGGGGGGGACTTAATGAGCAGTTCTTC
-	TRBV28	-	TRBJ2-5	CASSHRVEHETQYF	TGTGCCAGCAGCCACAGGGTAGAACACGAGACCCAGTACTTC
-	TRBV6-5	-	TRBJ2-7	CASYWGRGYEQYF	TGTGCCAGCTACTGGGGGCGAGGGTACGAGCAGTACTTC
TRBD1	TRBV28	-	TRBJ1-6	CASSPTGGFSPLHF	TGTGCCAGCAGTCCCACAGGGGGTTTTTCACCCCTCCACTTT
TRBD2	TRBV5-6	once	TRBJ2-2	CASSLLAGALTGELFF	TGTGCCAGCAGCCTACTAGCGGGGGCCCTCACCGGGGAGCTGTTTTTT
-	TRBV2	once	TRBJ1-1	CATRGGRTTEAFF	TGTGCCACAAGGGGGGGGCGCACCACTGAAGCTTTCTTT
-	TRBV6-5	-	TRBJ2-1	CASGDVSYNEQFF	TGTGCCAGCGGAGACGTATCCTACAATGAGCAGTTCTTC
TRBD2	TRBV11-2	-	TRBJ2-1	CASSFGGAGDEQFF	TGTGCCAGCAGCTTCGGGGGGGCCGGCGATGAGCAGTTCTTC
TRBD1	TRBV2	once	TRBJ1-5	CASSLQGAGNQPQHF	TGTGCCAGCAGTTTACAGGGGGCGGGCAATCAGCCCCAGCATTTT
-	TRBV3-1/TRBV3-2	-	TRBJ2-3	CASSPRTRSTDTQYF	TGTGCCAGCAGCCCCCGGACTCGTTCCACAGATACGCAGTATTTT
TRBD1	TRBV6-6	-	TRBJ2-7	CASSLNRGSGEQYF	TGTGCCAGCAGTTTGAACAGGGGGTCAGGCGAGCAGTACTTC
TRBD2	TRBV5-1	-	TRBJ2-2	CASSLGLAGVRTGELFF	TGCGCCAGCAGCTTGGGACTAGCGGGAGTGCGCACCGGGGAGCTGTTTTTT
TRBD1	TRBV11-2	-	TRBJ1-5	CASSLGGTGYQPQHF	TGTGCCAGCAGCTTAGGAGGGACAGGGTATCAGCCCCAGCATTTT
TRBD1	TRBV11-2	-	TRBJ2-2	CASTLVRGRTGELFF	TGTGCCAGCACGCTAGTCAGGGGGCGTACCGGGGAGCTGTTTTTT
-	TRBV7-6	-	TRBJ2-1	CASSLEGSGPSGEQFF	TGTGCCAGCAGCTTGGAGGGGAGCGGCCCCTCAGGCGAGCAGTTCTTC
TRBD2	TRBV13	-	TRBJ2-7	CASSFREVRGDYEQYF	TGTGCCAGCAGCTTCCGGGAGGTAAGGGGAGACTACGAGCAGTACTTC
-	TRBV6-5	-	TRBJ1-3	CASSYRDTYSGNTIYF	TGTGCCAGCAGTTACCGGGACACTTACTCTGGAAACACCATATATTTT
-	TRBV6-5	-	TRBJ2-7	CASNTGIGSYEQYF	TGTGCCAGCAACACCGGGATAGGGTCCTACGAGCAGTACTTC
-	TRBV3-1/TRBV3-2	-	TRBJ2-1	CASSQAQVYNEQFF	TGTGCCAGCAGCCAAGCACAGGTTTACAATGAGCAGTTCTTC
-	TRBV5-8	-	TRBJ2-1	CASSLAGSIEGDEQFF	TGTGCCAGCAGCTTGGCCGGGAGTATTGAGGGCGATGAGCAGTTCTTC
TRBD2	TRBV15	-	TRBJ2-7	CATSVGLGAGEQYF	TGTGCCACCAGCGTAGGACTAGGAGCCGGGGAGCAGTACTTC
TRBD1	TRBV13	-	TRBJ2-3	CASSFRDRAEDTQYF	TGTGCCAGCAGCTTCCGGGACAGGGCTGAAGATACGCAGTATTTT
-	TRBV6-5	-	TRBJ1-2	CASSSSTGFGYTF	TGTGCCAGCAGTTCCAGTACAGGGTTCGGCTACACCTTC
TRBD1	TRBV6-5	-	TRBJ1-5	CASSLGQGYRQPQHF	TGTGCCAGCAGCTTGGGACAGGGATATCGTCAGCCCCAGCATTTT
-	TRBV5-1	-	TRBJ2-1	CASSIDSSYNEQFF	TGCGCCAGCAGCATCGACAGCTCCTACAATGAGCAGTTCTTC
TRBD1	TRBV29-1	-	TRBJ2-7	CSVAGGQEPYEQYF	TGCAGCGTGGCCGGGGGACAGGAACCATACGAGCAGTACTTC
TRBD2	TRBV4-2	-	TRBJ2-6	CASTTSGSSSGANVLTF	TGTGCCAGCACGACTAGCGGGTCCTCCTCTGGGGCCAACGTCCTGACTTTC
-	TRBV21-1	-	TRBJ2-3	CASSKREAGRADTQYF	TGTGCCAGCAGCAAAAGGGAGGCGGGAAGGGCAGATACGCAGTATTTT
-	TRBV28	few	TRBJ1-3	CASSLGGSGNTIYF	TGTGCCAGCAGTTTGGGAGGTTCTGGAAACACCATATATTTT
TRBD2	TRBV29-1	-	TRBJ2-5	CSVEGGGNRTQYF	TGCAGCGTTGAGGGGGGAGGGAACAGGACCCAGTACTTC
-	TRBV7-9	-	TRBJ1-4	CASSLSTGNEKLFF	TGTGCCAGCAGCTTAAGTACGGGAAATGAAAAACTGTTTTTT
TRBD1	TRBV18	-	TRBJ2-7	CASSPPRQGHVSYEQYF	TGTGCCAGCTCACCCCCTAGACAGGGGCATGTCTCCTACGAGCAGTACTTC
TRBD1	TRBV6-5	-	TRBJ1-3	CASSYSTGEGGNTIYF	TGTGCCAGCAGTTACTCGACAGGGGAGGGTGGAAACACCATATATTTT
TRBD1	TRBV30	-	TRBJ2-5	CAWGRQGLETQYF	TGTGCCTGGGGTAGACAGGGTCTGGAGACCCAGTACTTC
-	TRBV29-1	-	TRBJ2-4	CSVFVRDKGYF	TGCAGCGTTTTCGTGAGGGACAAGGGGTACTTC